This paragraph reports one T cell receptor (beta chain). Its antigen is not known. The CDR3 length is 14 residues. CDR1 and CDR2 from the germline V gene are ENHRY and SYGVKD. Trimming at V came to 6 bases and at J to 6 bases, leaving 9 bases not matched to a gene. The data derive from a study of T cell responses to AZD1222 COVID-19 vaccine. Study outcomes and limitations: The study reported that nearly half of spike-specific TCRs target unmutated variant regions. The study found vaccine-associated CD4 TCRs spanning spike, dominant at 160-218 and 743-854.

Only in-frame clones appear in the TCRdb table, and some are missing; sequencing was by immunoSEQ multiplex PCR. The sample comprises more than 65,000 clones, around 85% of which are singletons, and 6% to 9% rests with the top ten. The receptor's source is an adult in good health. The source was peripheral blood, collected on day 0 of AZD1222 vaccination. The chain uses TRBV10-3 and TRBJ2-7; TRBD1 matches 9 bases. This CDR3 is CAISALTGGVEQYF. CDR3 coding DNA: TGTGCCATCAGCGCGCTGACAGGGGGAGTCGAGCAGTACTTC.